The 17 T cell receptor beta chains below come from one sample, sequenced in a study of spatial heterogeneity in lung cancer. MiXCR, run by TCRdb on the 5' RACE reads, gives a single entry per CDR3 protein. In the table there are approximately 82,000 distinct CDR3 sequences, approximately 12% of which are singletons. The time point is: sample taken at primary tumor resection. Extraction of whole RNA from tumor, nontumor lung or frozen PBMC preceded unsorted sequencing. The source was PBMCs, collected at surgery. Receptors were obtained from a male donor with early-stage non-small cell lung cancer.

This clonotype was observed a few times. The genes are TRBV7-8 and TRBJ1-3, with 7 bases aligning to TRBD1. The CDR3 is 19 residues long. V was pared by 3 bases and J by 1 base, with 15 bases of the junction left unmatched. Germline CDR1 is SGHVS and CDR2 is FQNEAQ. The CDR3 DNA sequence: TGTGCCAGCAGCTTTCGGGACAGAGATTTCACTCGATCTGGAAACACCATATATTTT. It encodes CASSFRDRDFTRSGNTIYF.

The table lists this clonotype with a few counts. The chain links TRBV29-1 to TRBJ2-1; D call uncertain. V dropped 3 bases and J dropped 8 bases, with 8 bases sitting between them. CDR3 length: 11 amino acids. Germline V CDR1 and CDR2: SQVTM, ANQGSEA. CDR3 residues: CSVEPGHEQFF. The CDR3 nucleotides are TGCAGCGTTGAGCCGGGCCATGAGCAGTTCTTC.

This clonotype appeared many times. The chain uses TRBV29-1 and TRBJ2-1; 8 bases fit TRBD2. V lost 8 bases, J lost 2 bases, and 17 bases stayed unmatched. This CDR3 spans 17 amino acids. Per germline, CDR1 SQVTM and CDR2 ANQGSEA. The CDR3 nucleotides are TGCAGCTCGGATGCAAGCGGGAGTGGCTCCACCTACAATGAGCAGTTCTTC. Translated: CSSDASGSGSTYNEQFF.

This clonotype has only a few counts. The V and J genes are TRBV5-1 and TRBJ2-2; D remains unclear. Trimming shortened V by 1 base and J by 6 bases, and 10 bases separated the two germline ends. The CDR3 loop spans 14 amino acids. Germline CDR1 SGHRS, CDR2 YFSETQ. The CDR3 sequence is CASSLQRDAGELFF. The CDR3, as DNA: TGCGCCAGCAGCTTGCAACGAGACGCCGGGGAGCTGTTTTTT.

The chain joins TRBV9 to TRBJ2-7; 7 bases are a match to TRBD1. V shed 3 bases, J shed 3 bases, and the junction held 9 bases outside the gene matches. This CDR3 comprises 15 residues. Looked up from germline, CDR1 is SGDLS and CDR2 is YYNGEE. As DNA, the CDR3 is TGTGCCAGCAGCGAATCGACAGGGCATGGCTACGAGCAGTACTTC. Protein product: CASSESTGHGYEQYF. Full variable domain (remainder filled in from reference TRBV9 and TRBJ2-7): DSGVTQTPKHLITATGQRVTLRCSPRSGDLSVYWYQQSLDQGLQFLIQYYNGEERAKGNILERFSAQQFPDLHSELNLSSLELGDSALYFCASSESTGHGYEQYFGPGTRLTVT.

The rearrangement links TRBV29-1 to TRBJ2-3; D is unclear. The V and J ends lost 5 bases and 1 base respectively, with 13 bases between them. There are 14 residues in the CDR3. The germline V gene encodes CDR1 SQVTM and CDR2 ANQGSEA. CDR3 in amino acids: CSVPHDSGTDTQYF. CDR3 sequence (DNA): TGCAGCGTTCCCCATGACTCCGGCACAGATACGCAGTATTTT.

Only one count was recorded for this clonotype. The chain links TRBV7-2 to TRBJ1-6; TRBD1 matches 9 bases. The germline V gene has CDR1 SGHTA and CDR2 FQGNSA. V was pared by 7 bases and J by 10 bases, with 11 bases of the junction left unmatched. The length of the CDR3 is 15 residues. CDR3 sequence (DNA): TGTGCCAGCACCAAAACGGGACAGGGACAATCACCCCTCCACTTT. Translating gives CASTKTGQGQSPLHF.

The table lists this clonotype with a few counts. The DNA for the CDR3 is TGCAGCGCCTTGTCTTCCTACAATGAGCAGTTCTTC. This codes for CSALSSYNEQFF. This chain links TRBV29-1 with TRBJ2-1; D unresolved. CDR1 SQVTM and CDR2 ANQGSEA come from the germline V gene. CDR3 size: 12 residues. V dropped 7 bases and J dropped 1 base, with 8 bases sitting between them.

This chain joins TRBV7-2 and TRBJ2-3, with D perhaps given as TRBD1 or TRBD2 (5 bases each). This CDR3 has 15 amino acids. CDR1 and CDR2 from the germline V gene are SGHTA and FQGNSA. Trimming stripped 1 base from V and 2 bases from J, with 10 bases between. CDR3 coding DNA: TGTGCCAGCAGCTTAGATCCGGGACCCACAGATACGCAGTATTTT. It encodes CASSLDPGPTDTQYF.

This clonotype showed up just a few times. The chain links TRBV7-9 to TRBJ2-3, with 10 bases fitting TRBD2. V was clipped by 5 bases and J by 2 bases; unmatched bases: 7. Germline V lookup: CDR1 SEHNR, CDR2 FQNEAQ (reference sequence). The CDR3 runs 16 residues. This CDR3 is CASSAPLAGVTDTQYF. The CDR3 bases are TGTGCCAGCAGCGCTCCCCTAGCGGGGGTCACAGATACGCAGTATTTT. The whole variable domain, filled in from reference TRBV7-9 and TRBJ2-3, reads DTGVSQNPRHKITKRGQNVTFRCDPISEHNRLYWYRQTLGQGPEFLTYFQNEAQLEKSRLLSDRFSAERPKGSFSTLEIQRTEQGDSAMYLCASSAPLAGVTDTQYFGPGTRLTVL.

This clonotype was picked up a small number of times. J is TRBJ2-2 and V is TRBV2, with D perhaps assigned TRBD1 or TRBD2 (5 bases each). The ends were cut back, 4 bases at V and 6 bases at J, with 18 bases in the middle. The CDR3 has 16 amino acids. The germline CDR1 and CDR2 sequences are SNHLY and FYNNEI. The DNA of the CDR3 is TGTGCCAGCAGTGGACACTCGGGACCCGGGGCCGGGGAGCTGTTTTTT. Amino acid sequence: CASSGHSGPGAGELFF.

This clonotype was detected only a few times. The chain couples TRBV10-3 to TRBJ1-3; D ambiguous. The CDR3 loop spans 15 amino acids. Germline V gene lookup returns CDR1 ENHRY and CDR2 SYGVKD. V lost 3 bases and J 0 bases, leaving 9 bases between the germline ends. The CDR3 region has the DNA TGTGCCATCAGTGATCGGCGGTACTCTGGAAACACCATATATTTT. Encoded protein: CAISDRRYSGNTIYF.

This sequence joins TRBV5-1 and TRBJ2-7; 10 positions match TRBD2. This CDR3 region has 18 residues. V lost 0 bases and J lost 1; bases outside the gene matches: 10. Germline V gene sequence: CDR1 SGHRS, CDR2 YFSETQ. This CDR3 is CASSLAPSGLAESYEQYF. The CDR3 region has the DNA TGCGCCAGCAGCTTGGCCCCGAGTGGACTAGCGGAGTCCTACGAGCAGTACTTC.

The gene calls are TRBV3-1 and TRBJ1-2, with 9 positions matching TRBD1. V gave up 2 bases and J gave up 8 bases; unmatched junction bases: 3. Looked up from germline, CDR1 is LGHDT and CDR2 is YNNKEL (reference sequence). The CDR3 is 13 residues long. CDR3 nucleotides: TGTGCCAGCAGCCAAAACAGGGGGCAAGGCTACACCTTC. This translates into CASSQNRGQGYTF.

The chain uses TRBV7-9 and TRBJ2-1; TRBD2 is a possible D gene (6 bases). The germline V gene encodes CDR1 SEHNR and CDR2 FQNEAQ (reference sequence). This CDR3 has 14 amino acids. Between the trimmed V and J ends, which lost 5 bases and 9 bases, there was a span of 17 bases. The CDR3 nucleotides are TGTGCCAGCAGCCCGACTTCGGGAGTGGCTGAGCAGTTCTTC. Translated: CASSPTSGVAEQFF.

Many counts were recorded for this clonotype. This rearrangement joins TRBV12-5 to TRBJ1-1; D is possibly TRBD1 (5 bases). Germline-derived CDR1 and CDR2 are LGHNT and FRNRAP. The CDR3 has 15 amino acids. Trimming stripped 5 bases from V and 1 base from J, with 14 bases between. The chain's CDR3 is CASGREIGTNTEAFF. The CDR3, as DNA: TGTGCTAGTGGTCGTGAAATTGGGACGAACACTGAAGCTTTCTTT.

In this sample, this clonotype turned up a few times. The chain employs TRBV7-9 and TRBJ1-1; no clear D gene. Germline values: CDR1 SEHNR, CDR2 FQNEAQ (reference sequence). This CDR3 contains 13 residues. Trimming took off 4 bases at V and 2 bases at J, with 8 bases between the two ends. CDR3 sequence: CASSSYINTEAFF. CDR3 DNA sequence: TGTGCCAGCAGCTCCTACATAAACACTGAAGCTTTCTTT.